This T cell receptor (delta chain) was sequenced in a study of γδ T cells in repeated Plasmodium falciparum infection. Points on this clone: The translation of this DNA and the TCRdb protein of a much larger clone differ at residue 12, probably owing to a read error; the protein shown here is translated from the DNA.

TCRdb re-called the multiplex PCR reads with CATT. The sample shows around 86,000 delta-chain clones, roughly 1.4% of them seen only once. Gammadelta T cells were flow-sorted from PBMC into Vgamma9/Vdelta2+ and Vdelta2-negative populations for bulk analysis. The CDR3 length is 19 residues. Germline CDR1 and CDR2: GEAIGNYY and EKD. Trimming took 5 bases from V and 0 from J, leaving 27 bases between them. The rearrangement uses TRDV2 and TRDJ1, with TRDD3 as a possible D gene (6 bases). No J gene was available from TCRdb, and it was assigned here by a germline match of the DNA. The sample was gamma-delta T cells from blood. The origin of this receptor is a pool of human donors (malaria-infected and uninfected, not separated). The CDR3 DNA reads as TGTGCCTGTGGCAAGATCGCTTTTGGGGGGCCCATGTACACCGATAAACTCATCTTT. Protein: CACGKIAFGGPMYTDKLIF.